This TCR beta chain was identified in a study of blood T cells in healthy people across ages. The authors ran a second PCR of about 7 to 11 cycles using a sample-barcoded 5' primer and a J-beta primer mix. TCRdb analysed the 5' RACE reads with MiXCR anew, one entry per CDR3 protein. The data show over a million distinct CDR3 sequences, with 40% to 55% seen just once and 18% held by the top ten. The germline V gene has CDR1 SGHNT and CDR2 YYREEE (reference sequence). There are 13 residues in the CDR3. This chain connects TRBV5-4 to TRBJ2-5, with no clear D. The J call may be wrong; the DNA end is better matched by TRBJ2-4. The origin of this receptor is a woman aged 55-70 years in good health. Specimen: blood. The CDR3 nucleotides are TGTGCCAGCAGCCGGCATGGAGAGAACATTCAGTACTTC. Translation: CASSRHGENIQYF.